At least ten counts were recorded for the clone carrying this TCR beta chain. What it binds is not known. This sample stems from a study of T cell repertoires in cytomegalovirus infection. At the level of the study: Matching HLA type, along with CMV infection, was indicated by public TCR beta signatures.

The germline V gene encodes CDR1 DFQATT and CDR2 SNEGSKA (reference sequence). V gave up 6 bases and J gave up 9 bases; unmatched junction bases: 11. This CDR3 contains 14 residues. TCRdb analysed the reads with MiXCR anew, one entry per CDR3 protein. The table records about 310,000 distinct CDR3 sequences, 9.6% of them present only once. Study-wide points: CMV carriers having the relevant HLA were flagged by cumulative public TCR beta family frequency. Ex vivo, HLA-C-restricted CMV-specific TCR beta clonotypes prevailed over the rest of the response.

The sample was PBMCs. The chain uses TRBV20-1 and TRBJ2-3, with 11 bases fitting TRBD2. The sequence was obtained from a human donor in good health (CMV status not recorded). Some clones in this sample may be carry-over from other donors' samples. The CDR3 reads CSAPVAGGPGTQYF. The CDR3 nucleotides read TGCAGTGCCCCGGTAGCGGGGGGGCCTGGCACGCAGTATTTT.